The TCR beta chain under discussion was sequenced for a study of graft-versus-host responses after intestinal transplantation. Whole-study context: Multivisceral, liver-intestinal, or isolated intestinal transplants were received by the recipients. Anti-thymocyte globulin induction preceded two to three years of tacrolimus and steroid maintenance in all recipients. Study-level results: Early HvG declines after transplant were associated with peak circulating GvH clone levels. Present in recipient marrow, GvH clones included some that appeared first in ileum or blood.

As for this clone: The target antigen is unknown.

The repertoire was sequenced with immunoSEQ multiplex PCR; TCRdb's copy has only in-frame clones and lacks some. The profile shows around 110,000 clones, 90% of them singletons. The CDR3 loop spans 16 amino acids. After removal of 7 bases from V and 6 bases from J, the junction contained 15 bases not matched to a gene. Germline CDR1 MDHEN, CDR2 SYDVKM. This rearrangement joins TRBV28 to TRBJ1-2, with 9 bases aligning to TRBD1. The sequencing used unstimulated CD4+ T cells sorted from spleen or lymph node cells, collected before intestinal transplant. This clonotype was obtained from a human donor who received an intestinal transplant. The CDR3 here is CASNKSGTGRNHGYTF. CDR3 sequence (DNA): TGTGCCAGCAACAAATCCGGGACAGGGAGGAATCATGGCTACACCTTC.